This entry is about one T cell receptor beta chain. Random hexamers primed reverse transcription of about 0.45 to 1 ug RNA. TCRdb processed the immunoSEQ multiplex PCR reads anew with MiXCR; each CDR3 protein has one entry. Of around 190,000 distinct CDR3 sequences listed, roughly 94% were seen once; the top ten hold over 0.08%. This entry comes from a study of CD8 T cells in Susac syndrome. The CDR3 loop spans 15 amino acids. V lost 3 bases and J 0 bases, leaving 9 bases between the germline ends. Germline V gene data show CDR1 as MGHDK and CDR2 as SYGVNS. The sequenced sample was CD4+ T cells from PBMCs. The origin of this receptor is a human donor in good health. The chain is built from TRBV25-1 and TRBJ2-4, with unresolved D. CDR3 DNA sequence: TGTGCCAGCAGTGAGTCCACGGGAGCCAAAAACATTCAGTACTTC. Its translation is CASSESTGAKNIQYF.